The entry below describes one TCR beta chain. This clonotype was counted ten times or more. Its antigen is unknown. No base quality information exists; no much larger clone differs at one position. These data are taken from a study of T cells after yellow fever vaccination (dated by TCRdb to the late 2010s). Regarding the complete study: Libraries from fractions with low cell numbers were prepared with the SMART-Seq v4 Ultra Low Input RNA kit. Bulk TCR alpha and beta repertoires were sequenced longitudinally to track T-cell clones before and after primary and booster YFV17D yellow fever vaccination. Two healthy male donors, one aged 18 to 29 and one aged 30 to 40 years, made up the cohort. Blood was collected at multiple timepoints before and after primary and secondary immunization, and bulk PBMC replicates and cell subsets were isolated.

Study-wide conclusions, independent of this receptor: Because only a couple of donors were included in the study, the extent to which the findings can be generalized is limited. The secondary T-cell response was weaker than the primary response but faster, peaking on day 5 instead of day 15. Most clones expanded after primary vaccination were re-detected after the booster (96% of CD4 and 88% of CD8), suggesting broad memory maintenance. A small share of clonotypes was detected in both CD4 and CD8 compartments, with the overlap likely arising from convergent recombination. Because abundant contaminating clonotypes from the bulk population could be contained in FACS-sorted repertoires, computational filtering was required.

Including cysteine and phenylalanine, the CDR3 has 16 amino acids. The CDR3 DNA has 48 bases and is translated from base 1. According to the germline V gene (reference sequence), CDR1 reads SEHNR and CDR2 reads FQNEAQ. V and J are truncated by 1 base and 4 bases respectively, leaving an intervening sequence of 15 bases. The run used an Illumina NovaSeq 6000. TCR cDNA was synthesized by 5'RACE template switching, through which a universal primer site and unique molecular identifiers were introduced. Priming of cDNA synthesis was performed from both the TCR alpha and TCR beta constant segments. Two PCR steps were used to amplify libraries, with sample barcodes and sequencing adapters being added in the second step. Sequencing of libraries was performed on Illumina HiSeq 2500 (2x100 bp) or NovaSeq (2x150 bp). The published analysis was carried out like this. MIGEC was used to demultiplex reads and collapse the reads into UMI consensus sequences, and MiXCR was used for V(D)J alignment. Using edgeR on replicate PBMC samples, clonotypes were called vaccine-responding if FDR was below 0.01 and the log2 fold change was above 5 up to day 15. Bulk clonotypes were assigned CD4 or CD8 identity according to which sequenced CD4 or CD8 repertoire held them at higher abundance. Through fastp at Q25 and MiXCR, TCRdb rebuilt clones from the public reads, retaining in-frame beta chains. Rows matching on CDR3 protein sequence are summarized as one entry with the most common DNA and genes. The V and J calls, along with clone size, are taken from TCRdb and not from the paper's own processing. The sample records around 330,000 distinct CDR3 sequences, roughly 4% of which are singletons. The ten largest account for 23% of the sample.

Interpreted using the paper, the treatment or condition label stands for: live attenuated yellow fever vaccine strain. At every blood-draw timepoint, two biological replicates of bulk PBMCs were collected. A standard Ficoll-Paque protocol was used to isolate PBMCs from peripheral blood. TriZol was used to extract RNA from bulk PBMCs, from CD4 and CD8 fractions, and from dextramer-positive and dextramer-negative fractions. Sample: PBMCs, taken on the day of the yellow fever booster vaccination. This clonotype was sampled from a man between 18 and 35 years old who received the YFV17D yellow fever vaccine. This chain is built from TRBV7-9 and TRBJ2-3; tentative D gene TRBD2, with 6 bases matching. This receptor carries the CDR3 CASSLGYGGTSDTQYF. The bases are TGTGCCAGCAGCTTAGGTTATGGGGGGACGTCAGATACGCAGTATTTT.